The sequence of this T cell receptor beta chain was determined in a study of shared clonotypes between healthy human individuals. Naive CD8 isolation took CD45RO-negative cells positively selected for CCR7 and excluded terminally differentiated effector memory CD45RA+ cells. Generated by immunoSEQ multiplex PCR, the TCRdb table keeps only in-frame clones and is missing some. The sample holds about 2,100,000 clones, 85% to 95% seen once. The specimen sequenced was naive CD8+ T cells from PBMCs. The sequence derives from a man younger than 35 in good health. Some clones in this sample may be carry-over from other donors' samples.

CDR3 nucleotides: TGTGCCAGCAGTGAACCCTCTGGAAACACCATATATTTT. Translation: CASSEPSGNTIYF. The chain has TRBV2 and TRBJ1-3; no definite D call. This CDR3 has 13 amino acids. The V end was cut by 2 bases, the J end by 0 bases, with 2 bases between. CDR1 and CDR2 (germline): SNHLY, FYNNEI.